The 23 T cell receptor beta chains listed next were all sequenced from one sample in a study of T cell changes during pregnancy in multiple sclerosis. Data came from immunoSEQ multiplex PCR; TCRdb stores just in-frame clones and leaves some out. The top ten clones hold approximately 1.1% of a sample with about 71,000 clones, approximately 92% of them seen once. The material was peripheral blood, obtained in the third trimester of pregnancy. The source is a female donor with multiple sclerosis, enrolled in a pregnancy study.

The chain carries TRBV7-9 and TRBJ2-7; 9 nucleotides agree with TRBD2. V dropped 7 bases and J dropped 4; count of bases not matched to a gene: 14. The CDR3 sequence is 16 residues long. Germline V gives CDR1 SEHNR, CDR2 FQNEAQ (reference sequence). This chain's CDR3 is CASNRPQAGGGYEQYF. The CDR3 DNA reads TGTGCCAGCAACAGACCACAAGCGGGAGGCGGATACGAGCAGTACTTC.

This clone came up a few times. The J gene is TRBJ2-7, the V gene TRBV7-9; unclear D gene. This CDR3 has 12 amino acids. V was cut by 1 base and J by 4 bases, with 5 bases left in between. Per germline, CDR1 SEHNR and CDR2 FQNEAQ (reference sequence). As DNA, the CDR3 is TGTGCCAGCAGCTTAGAAGAGTACGAGCAGTACTTC. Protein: CASSLEEYEQYF.

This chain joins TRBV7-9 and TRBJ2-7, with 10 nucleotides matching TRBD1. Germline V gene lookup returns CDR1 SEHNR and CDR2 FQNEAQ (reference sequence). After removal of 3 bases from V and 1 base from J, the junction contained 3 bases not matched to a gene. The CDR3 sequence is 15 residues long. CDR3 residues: CASSLTGGRSYEQYF. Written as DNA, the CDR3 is TGTGCCAGCAGCTTGACAGGGGGCAGATCCTACGAGCAGTACTTC.

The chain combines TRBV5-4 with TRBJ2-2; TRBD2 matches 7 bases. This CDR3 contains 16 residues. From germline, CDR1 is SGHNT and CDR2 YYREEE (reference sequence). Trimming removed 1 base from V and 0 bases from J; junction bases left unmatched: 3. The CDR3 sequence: CASSLPGGSNTGELFF. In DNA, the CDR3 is TGTGCCAGCAGCTTGCCGGGAGGATCGAACACCGGGGAGCTGTTTTTT.

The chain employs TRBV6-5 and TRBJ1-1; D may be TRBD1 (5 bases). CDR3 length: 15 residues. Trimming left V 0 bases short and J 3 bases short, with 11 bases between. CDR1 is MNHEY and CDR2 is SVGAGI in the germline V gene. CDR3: CASSYSSGIDTEAFF. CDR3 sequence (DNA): TGTGCCAGCAGTTACTCATCAGGGATAGACACTGAAGCTTTCTTT.

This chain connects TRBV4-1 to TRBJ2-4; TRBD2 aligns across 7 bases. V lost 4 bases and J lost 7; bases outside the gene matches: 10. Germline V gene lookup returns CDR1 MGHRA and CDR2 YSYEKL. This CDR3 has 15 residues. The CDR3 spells CASSPYAGVDNIQYF. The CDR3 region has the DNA TGCGCCAGCAGCCCTTACGCGGGGGTTGATAACATTCAGTACTTC.

CDR3 nucleotides: TGTGCCAGCAGCCCCAAGACATATGAGCCTCCTGAAGCTTTCTTT. Translation: CASSPKTYEPPEAFF. The genes are TRBV5-4 and TRBJ1-1; D unclear. Deletions cut 4 bases from V and 6 bases from J, with 19 bases between. The CDR3 loop spans 15 amino acids. The germline V gene has CDR1 SGHNT and CDR2 YYREEE (reference sequence).

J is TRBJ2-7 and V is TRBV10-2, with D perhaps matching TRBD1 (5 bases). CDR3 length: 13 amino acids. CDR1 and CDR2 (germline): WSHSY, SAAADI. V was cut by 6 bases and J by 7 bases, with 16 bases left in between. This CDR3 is CASRDIILLEQYF. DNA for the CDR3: TGCGCCAGCAGGGACATAATTCTACTGGAGCAGTACTTC.

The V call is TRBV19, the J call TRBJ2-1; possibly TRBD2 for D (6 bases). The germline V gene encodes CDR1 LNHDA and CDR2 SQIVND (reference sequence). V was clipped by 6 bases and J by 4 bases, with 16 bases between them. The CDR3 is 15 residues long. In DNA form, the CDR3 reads TGTGCCAGTAGACTAGCCGGATCTTTATACAATGAGCAGTTCTTC. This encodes CASRLAGSLYNEQFF.

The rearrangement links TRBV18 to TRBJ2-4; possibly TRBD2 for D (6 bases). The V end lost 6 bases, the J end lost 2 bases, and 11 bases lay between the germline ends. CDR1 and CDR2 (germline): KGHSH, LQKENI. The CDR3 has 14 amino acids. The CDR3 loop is CASSGGIPKNIQYF. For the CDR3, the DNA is TGTGCCAGCTCGGGGGGAATCCCCAAAAACATTCAGTACTTC.

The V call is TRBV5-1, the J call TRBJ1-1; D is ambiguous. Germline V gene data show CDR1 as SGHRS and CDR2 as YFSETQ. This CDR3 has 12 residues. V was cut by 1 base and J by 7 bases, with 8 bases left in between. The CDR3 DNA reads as TGCGCCAGCAGCTTGTCCCAGAATGAAGCTTTCTTT. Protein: CASSLSQNEAFF.

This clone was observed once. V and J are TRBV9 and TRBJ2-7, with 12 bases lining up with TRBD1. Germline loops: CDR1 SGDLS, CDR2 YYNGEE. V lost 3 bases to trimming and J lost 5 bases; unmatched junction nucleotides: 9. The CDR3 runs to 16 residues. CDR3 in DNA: TGTGCCAGCAGCGAGGGGGACAGGGGGCGTGGGAACGAGCAGTACTTC. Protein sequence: CASSEGDRGRGNEQYF.

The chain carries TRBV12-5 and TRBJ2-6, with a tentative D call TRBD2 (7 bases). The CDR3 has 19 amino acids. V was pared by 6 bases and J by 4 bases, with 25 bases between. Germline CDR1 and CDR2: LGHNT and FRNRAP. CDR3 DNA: TGTGCTAGTGGCCCTGCTAGACAGGCGGGAGTAAGCGGGGCCAACGTCCTGACTTTC. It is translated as CASGPARQAGVSGANVLTF.

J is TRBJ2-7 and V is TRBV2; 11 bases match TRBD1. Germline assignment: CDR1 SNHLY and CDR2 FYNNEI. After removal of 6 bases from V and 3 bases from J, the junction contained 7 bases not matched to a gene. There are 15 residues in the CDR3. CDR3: CASRGDRGGNYEQYF. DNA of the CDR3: TGTGCCAGCAGAGGGGACAGGGGGGGGAACTACGAGCAGTACTTC.

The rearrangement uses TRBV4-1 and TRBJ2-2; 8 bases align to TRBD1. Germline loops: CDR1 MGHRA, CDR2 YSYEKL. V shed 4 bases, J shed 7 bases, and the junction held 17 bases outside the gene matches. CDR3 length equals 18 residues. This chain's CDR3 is CASSPVPMAGGVDGELFF. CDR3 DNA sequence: TGCGCCAGCAGCCCAGTCCCTATGGCAGGGGGCGTAGACGGGGAGCTGTTTTTT.

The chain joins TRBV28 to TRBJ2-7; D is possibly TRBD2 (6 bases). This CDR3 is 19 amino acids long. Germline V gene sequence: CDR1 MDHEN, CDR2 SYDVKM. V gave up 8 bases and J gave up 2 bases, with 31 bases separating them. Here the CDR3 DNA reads TGTGCCAGCTACAGCGACGGTTCATTCCCCGGGACTGGGCCCTACGAGCAGTACTTC. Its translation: CASYSDGSFPGTGPYEQYF.

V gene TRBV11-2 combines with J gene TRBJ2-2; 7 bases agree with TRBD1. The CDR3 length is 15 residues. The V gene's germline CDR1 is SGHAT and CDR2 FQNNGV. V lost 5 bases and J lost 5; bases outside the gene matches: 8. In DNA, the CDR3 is TGTGCCAGCAGCGTCAACAGGGGCGGGACCGGGGAGCTGTTTTTT. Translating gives CASSVNRGGTGELFF.

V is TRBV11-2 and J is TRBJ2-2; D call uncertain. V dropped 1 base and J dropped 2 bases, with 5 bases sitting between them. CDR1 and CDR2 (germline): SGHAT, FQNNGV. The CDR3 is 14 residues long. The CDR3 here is CASSLGPNTGELFF. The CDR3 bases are TGTGCCAGCAGCTTAGGGCCAAACACCGGGGAGCTGTTTTTT.

CDR3 nucleotides: TGTGCCAGCAGCTTAGGCAGTGAAGAGACCCAGTACTTC. Protein: CASSLGSEETQYF. The chain employs TRBV7-9 and TRBJ2-5; D remains unclear. CDR1 SEHNR and CDR2 FQNEAQ come from the germline V gene (reference sequence). This CDR3 region has 13 residues. The V and J ends lost 1 base and 3 bases respectively, with 6 bases between them.

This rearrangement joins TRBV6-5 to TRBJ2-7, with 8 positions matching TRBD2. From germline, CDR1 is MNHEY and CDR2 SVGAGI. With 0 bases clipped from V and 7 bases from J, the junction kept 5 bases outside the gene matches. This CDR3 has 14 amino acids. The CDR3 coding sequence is TGTGCCAGCAGTTACTCCGGGACTAGGGGTGAGCAGTACTTC. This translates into CASSYSGTRGEQYF.

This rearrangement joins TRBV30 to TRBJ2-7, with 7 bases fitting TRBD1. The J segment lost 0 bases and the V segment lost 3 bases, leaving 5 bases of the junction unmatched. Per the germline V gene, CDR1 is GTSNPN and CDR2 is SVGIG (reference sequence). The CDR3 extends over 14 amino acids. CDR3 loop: CAWRVQGSSYEQYF. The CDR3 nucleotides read TGTGCCTGGAGGGTACAGGGGAGCTCCTACGAGCAGTACTTC.

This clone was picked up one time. The CDR3 sequence is CASRDRGSYNSPLHF. The CDR3 nucleotides are TGTGCCAGTAGGGACAGGGGATCCTATAATTCACCCCTCCACTTT. The chain uses TRBV19 and TRBJ1-6, with 9 positions matching TRBD1. V shed 6 bases, J shed 1 base, and the junction held 1 base outside the gene matches. The CDR3 is 15 residues long. Germline V gene data show CDR1 as LNHDA and CDR2 as SQIVND (reference sequence).

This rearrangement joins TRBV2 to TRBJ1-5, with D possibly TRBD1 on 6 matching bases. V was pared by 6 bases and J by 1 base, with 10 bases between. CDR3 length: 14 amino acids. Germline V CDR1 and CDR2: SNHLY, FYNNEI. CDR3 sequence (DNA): TGTGCCAGCAGGGGGGGGGCCAGCAATCAGCCCCAGCATTTT. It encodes CASRGGASNQPQHF.